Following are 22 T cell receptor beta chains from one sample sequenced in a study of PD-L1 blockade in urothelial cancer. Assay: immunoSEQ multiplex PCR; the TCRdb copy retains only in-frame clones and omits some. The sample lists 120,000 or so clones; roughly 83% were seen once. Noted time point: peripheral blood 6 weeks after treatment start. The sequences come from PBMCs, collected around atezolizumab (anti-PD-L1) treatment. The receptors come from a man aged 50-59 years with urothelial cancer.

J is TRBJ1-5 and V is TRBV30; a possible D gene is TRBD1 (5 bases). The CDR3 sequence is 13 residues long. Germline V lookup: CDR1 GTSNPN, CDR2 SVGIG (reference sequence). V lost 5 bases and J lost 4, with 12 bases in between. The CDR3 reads CAWAGGANQPQHF. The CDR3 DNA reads TGTGCCTGGGCGGGAGGGGCTAATCAGCCCCAGCATTTT.

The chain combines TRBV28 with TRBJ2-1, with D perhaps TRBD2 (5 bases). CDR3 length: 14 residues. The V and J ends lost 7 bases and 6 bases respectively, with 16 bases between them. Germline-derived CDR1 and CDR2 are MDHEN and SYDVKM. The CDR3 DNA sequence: TGTGCCAGCATCCGATCGGGGTCTTTCAATGAGCAGTTCTTC. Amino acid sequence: CASIRSGSFNEQFF.

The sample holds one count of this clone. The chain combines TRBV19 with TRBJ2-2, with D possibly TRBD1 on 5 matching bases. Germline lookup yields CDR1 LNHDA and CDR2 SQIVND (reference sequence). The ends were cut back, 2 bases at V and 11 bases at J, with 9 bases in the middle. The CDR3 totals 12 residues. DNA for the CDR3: TGTGCCAGTAGTATATCAAGGGGCGAGCTGTTTTTT. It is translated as CASSISRGELFF.

The CDR3 DNA follows: TGTGCCATCAGTGGTGTGCGAGAGACCCAGTACTTC. Protein sequence: CAISGVRETQYF. The chain is built from TRBV10-3 and TRBJ2-5; D is unclear. Germline CDR1 is ENHRY and CDR2 is SYGVKD. Trimming took 4 bases from V and 4 from J, leaving 7 bases between them. The CDR3 consists of 12 residues.

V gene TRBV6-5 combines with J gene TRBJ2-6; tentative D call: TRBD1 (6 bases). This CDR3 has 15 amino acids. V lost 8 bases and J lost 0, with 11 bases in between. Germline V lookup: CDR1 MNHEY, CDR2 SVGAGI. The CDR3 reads CASGRTASGANVLTF. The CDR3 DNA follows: TGTGCCAGCGGTCGGACAGCCTCTGGGGCCAACGTCCTGACTTTC.

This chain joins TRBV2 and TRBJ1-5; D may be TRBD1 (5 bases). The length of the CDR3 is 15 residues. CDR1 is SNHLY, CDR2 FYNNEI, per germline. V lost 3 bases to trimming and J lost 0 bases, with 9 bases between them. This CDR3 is CASSETRVSNQPQHF. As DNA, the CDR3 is TGTGCCAGCAGTGAGACCAGGGTTAGCAATCAGCCCCAGCATTTT. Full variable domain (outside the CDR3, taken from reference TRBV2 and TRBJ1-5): EPEVTQTPSHQVTQMGQEVILRCVPISNHLYFYWYRQILGQKVEFLVSFYNNEISEKSEIFDDQFSVERPDGSNFTLKIRSTKLEDSAMYFCASSETRVSNQPQHFGDGTRLSIL.

The CDR3 coding sequence is TGTGCCAGCAGCGACAGCGGGAGTGGTTTCGGGACCCAGTACTTC. Translation: CASSDSGSGFGTQYF. The chain couples TRBV11-2 to TRBJ2-5; 8 bases align to TRBD2. CDR3 size: 15 residues. From germline, CDR1 is SGHAT and CDR2 FQNNGV. Trimming removed 5 bases from V and 7 bases from J; junction bases left unmatched: 12.

In nucleotides, the CDR3 is TGTGCCACCAGCAGTAGGGGGGGGACTGAAGCTTTCTTT. This sequence encodes CATSSRGGTEAFF. The chain is built from TRBV15 and TRBJ1-1, with D tentatively TRBD1 (6 bases). V was cut by 3 bases and J by 5 bases, with 10 bases left in between. The CDR3 spans 13 residues. Germline values: CDR1 LNHNV, CDR2 YYDKDF (reference sequence).

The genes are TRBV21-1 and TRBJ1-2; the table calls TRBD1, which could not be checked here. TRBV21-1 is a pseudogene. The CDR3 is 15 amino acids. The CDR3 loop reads CASVIEGQGAYGYTF. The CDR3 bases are TGTGCCAGTGTGATCGAAGGACAGGGGGCCTATGGCTACACCTTC.

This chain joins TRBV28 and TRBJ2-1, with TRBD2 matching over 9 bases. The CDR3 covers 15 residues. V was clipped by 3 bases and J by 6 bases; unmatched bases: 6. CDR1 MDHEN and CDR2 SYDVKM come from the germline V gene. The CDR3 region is CASSFFSGRSNEQFF. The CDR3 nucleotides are TGTGCCAGCAGTTTTTTTAGCGGGAGATCCAATGAGCAGTTCTTC.

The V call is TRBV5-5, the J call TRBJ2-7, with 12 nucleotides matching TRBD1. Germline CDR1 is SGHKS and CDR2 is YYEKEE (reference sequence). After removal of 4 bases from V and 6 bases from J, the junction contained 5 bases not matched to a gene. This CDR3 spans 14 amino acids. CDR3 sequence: CASSHGTGGLEQYF. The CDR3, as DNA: TGTGCCAGCAGCCACGGGACAGGGGGCCTCGAGCAGTACTTC.

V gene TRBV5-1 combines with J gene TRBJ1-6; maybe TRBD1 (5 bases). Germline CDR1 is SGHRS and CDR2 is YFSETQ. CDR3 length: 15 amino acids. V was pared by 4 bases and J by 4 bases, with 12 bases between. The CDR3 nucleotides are TGCGCCAGCAGCCCGGGTCCAGGGTATAATTCACCCCTCCACTTT. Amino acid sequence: CASSPGPGYNSPLHF.

The CDR3 is CASSRLAGGAYEQYF. The CDR3 DNA is TGTGCCAGCAGCCGTCTTGCGGGGGGAGCCTACGAGCAGTACTTC. The gene calls are TRBV2 and TRBJ2-7, with 8 bases lining up with TRBD2. CDR1 SNHLY and CDR2 FYNNEI come from the germline V gene. The junction had 9 bases not matched to a gene; V was cut back by 6 bases and J by 2 bases. The CDR3 is 15 residues long.

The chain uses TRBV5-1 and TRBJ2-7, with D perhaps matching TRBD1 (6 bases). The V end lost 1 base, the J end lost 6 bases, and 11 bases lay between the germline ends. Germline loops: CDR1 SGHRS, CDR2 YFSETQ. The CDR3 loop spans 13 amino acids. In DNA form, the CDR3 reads TGCGCCAGCAGCTTGCCAGGGGCGGGCGAGCAGTACTTC. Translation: CASSLPGAGEQYF. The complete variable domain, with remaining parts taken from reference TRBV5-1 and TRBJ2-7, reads KAGVTQTPRYLIKTRGQQVTLSCSPISGHRSVSWYQQTPGQGLQFLFEYFSETQRNKGNFPGRFSGRQFSNSRSEMNVSTLELGDSALYLCASSLPGAGEQYFGPGTRLTVT.

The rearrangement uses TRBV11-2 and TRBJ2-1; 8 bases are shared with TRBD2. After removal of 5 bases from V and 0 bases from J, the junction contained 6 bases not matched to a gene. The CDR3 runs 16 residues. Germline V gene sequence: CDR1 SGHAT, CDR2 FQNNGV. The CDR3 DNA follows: TGTGCCAGCAGCCCTGGGAGCGGGAGCTCCTACAATGAGCAGTTCTTC. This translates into CASSPGSGSSYNEQFF.

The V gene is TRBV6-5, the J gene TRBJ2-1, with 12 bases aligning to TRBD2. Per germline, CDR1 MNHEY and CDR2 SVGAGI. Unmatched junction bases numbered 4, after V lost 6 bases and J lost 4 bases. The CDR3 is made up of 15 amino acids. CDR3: CASRMTSGGYNEQFF. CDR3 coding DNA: TGTGCCAGCAGGATGACTAGCGGGGGATACAATGAGCAGTTCTTC.

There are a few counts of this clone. The CDR3 reads CASTRQSSYEQYF. CDR3 in DNA: TGTGCCAGCACTAGACAGAGTTCCTACGAGCAGTACTTC. This sequence joins TRBV28 and TRBJ2-7, with D possibly matching TRBD1 (5 bases). The CDR3 is 13 amino acids. Germline V gene data show CDR1 as MDHEN and CDR2 as SYDVKM. Trimming removed 7 bases from V and 1 base from J, with 11 bases in between. Full variable domain (outside the CDR3, taken from reference TRBV28 and TRBJ2-7): DVKVTQSSRYLVKRTGEKVFLECVQDMDHENMFWYRQDPGLGLRLIYFSYDVKMKEKGDIPEGYSVSREKKERFSLILESASTNQTSMYLCASTRQSSYEQYFGPGTRLTVT.

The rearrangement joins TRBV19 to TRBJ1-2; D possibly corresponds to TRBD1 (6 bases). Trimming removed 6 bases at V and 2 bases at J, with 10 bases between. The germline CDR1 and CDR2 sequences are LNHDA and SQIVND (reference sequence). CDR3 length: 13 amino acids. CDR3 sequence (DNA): TGTGCCAGTAGGCAGGGGATAAACTATGGCTACACCTTC. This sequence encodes CASRQGINYGYTF.

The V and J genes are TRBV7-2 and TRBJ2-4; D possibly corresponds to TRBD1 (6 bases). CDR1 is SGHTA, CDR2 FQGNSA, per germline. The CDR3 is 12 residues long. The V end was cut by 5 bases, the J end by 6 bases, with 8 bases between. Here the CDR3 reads CASSETGNIQYF. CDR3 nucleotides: TGTGCCAGCAGCGAGACAGGAAACATTCAGTACTTC.

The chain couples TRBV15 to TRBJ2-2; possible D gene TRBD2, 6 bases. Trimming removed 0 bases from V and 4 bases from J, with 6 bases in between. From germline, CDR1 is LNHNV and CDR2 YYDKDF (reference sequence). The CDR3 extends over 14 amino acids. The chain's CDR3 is CATSREAGTGELFF. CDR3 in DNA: TGTGCCACCAGCAGAGAAGCGGGCACCGGGGAGCTGTTTTTT. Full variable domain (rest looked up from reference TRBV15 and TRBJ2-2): DAMVIQNPRYQVTQFGKPVTLSCSQTLNHNVMYWYQQKSSQAPKLLFHYYDKDFNNEADTPDNFQSRRPNTSFCFLDIRSPGLGDTAMYLCATSREAGTGELFFGEGSRLTVL.

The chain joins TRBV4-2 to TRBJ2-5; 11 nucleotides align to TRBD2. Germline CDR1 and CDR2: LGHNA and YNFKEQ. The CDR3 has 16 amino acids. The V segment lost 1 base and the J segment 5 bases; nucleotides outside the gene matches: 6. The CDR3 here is CASSQGLAGGGETQYF. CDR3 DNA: TGTGCCAGCAGCCAAGGGCTAGCGGGAGGAGGGGAGACCCAGTACTTC.

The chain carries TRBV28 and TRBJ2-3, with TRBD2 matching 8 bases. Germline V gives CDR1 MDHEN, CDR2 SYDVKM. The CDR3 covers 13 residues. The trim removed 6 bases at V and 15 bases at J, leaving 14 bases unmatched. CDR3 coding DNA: TGTGCCAGCAGCGGGGGGGTACCGGGGACGGAATATTTT. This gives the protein CASSGGVPGTEYF.